This T cell receptor (beta chain) was identified in a study of blood T cell repertoires in COVID-19. On the study more broadly: The United States, Italy and Spain were the sources of the acute and convalescent COVID-19 samples. T cells, B-cell-depleted T cells, or PBMCs supplied cDNA or gDNA.

The CDR3 is 14 amino acids. CDR1 is LGHDT, CDR2 YNNKEL, per germline (reference sequence). V lost 3 bases and J lost 10; bases outside the gene matches: 4. In the original workflow: Estimation of nucleated cell counts was performed using reference gene primer amplification. Using immunoSEQ multiplex PCR, the repertoire was profiled, and TCRdb retains in-frame clones only, with some absent. Clone size and V and J calls were adopted from that table, with D and trimming inferred from the DNA. The data contain 120,000 to 150,000 clones, more than 75% of them singletons. The material sequenced was peripheral blood. V is TRBV3-1 (or the pseudogene TRBV3-2) and J is TRBJ1-6, with 9 positions matching TRBD1. This clonotype originated in a woman between 40 and 50 years old with acute or convalescent COVID-19. The CDR3 is CASSHRDRESPLHF. CDR3 bases: TGTGCCAGCAGCCATCGGGACAGGGAATCACCCCTCCACTTT.